These 11 T cell receptor beta chains originate from one sample sequenced in a study of T-cell reconstitution after alpha-beta-depleted transplantation in children. It was with unique molecular identifiers that the TCRbeta library was prepared. Using its own MiXCR run on the PCR reads, TCRdb lists one record per CDR3 protein. The table records a few hundred thousand distinct CDR3 sequences, about an eighth of them present only once. The sequences come from PBMCs, collected from the stem cell graft. The receptors stem from a human donor who donated a stem cell graft to a child with Fanconi anemia.

The chain is built from TRBV5-6 and TRBJ1-3, with D perhaps TRBD1 (5 bases). The CDR3 covers 16 residues. V lost 2 bases, J lost 0 bases, and 12 bases lay in between. Germline assignment: CDR1 SGHDT and CDR2 YYEEEE. The CDR3 DNA reads TGTGCCAGCAGCTTTCTTGGACAAGACTCTGGAAACACCATATATTTT. It encodes CASSFLGQDSGNTIYF.

The sample holds a few counts of this clonotype. The chain links TRBV12-3 or TRBV12-4 to TRBJ1-6, with D possibly TRBD1 on 5 matching bases. The CDR3 has 18 amino acids. Trimming took 3 bases from V and 8 from J, leaving 23 bases between them. The CDR3 DNA follows: TGTGCCAGCAGTTTCGCTCCGGGACCGGCTGACCTGTATTCACCCCTCCACTTT. This codes for CASSFAPGPADLYSPLHF.

The chain couples TRBV6-2 or TRBV6-3 to TRBJ2-1; 8 bases map to TRBD2. The junction had 7 bases not matched to a gene; V was cut back by 0 bases and J by 15 bases. This CDR3 comprises 13 residues. The germline V gene has CDR1 MNHEY and CDR2 SVGEGT. CDR3 DNA sequence: TGTGCCAGCAGTTACTCGAATGGGACTAGAAGGTTCTTC. Encoded protein: CASSYSNGTRRFF.

This clonotype has only a few counts. V usage is TRBV7-8 and J usage is TRBJ1-2; 7 bases agree with TRBD1. Germline V lookup: CDR1 SGHVS, CDR2 FQNEAQ. The CDR3 covers 15 residues. J gave up 3 bases and V 5 bases, and 9 bases lay outside the gene matches. The CDR3 reads CASSPGTALDYGYTF. The DNA of the CDR3 is TGTGCCAGCAGCCCCGGGACAGCTCTGGACTATGGCTACACCTTC. The full variable domain, rest sourced from reference TRBV7-8 and TRBJ1-2, is GAGVSQSPRYKVAKRGQDVALRCDPISGHVSLFWYQQALGQGPEFLTYFQNEAQLDKSGLPSDRFFAERPEGSVSTLKIQRTQQEDSAVYLCASSPGTALDYGYTFGSGTRLTVV.

This clonotype was recorded at least ten times. This sequence joins TRBV6-5 and TRBJ1-1; D is uncertain. CDR1 is MNHEY and CDR2 is SVGAGI in the germline V gene. Trimming removed 4 bases at V and 2 bases at J, with 17 bases between. CDR3 length equals 16 residues. The CDR3 protein is CASSSWTLGINTEAFF. The DNA of the CDR3 is TGTGCCAGCAGTTCCTGGACTCTTGGGATAAACACTGAAGCTTTCTTT.

The rearrangement uses TRBV6-5 and TRBJ2-1, with 8 bases that match TRBD1. Per the germline V gene, CDR1 is MNHEY and CDR2 is SVGAGI. J lost 4 bases, V lost 7 bases, and 6 bases had no gene match. The CDR3 loop spans 14 amino acids. The CDR3 region has the DNA TGTGCCAGCAAATGGGACAGGTCTTACAATGAGCAGTTCTTC. As protein: CASKWDRSYNEQFF.

Only a few counts were recorded for this clonotype. The chain is built from TRBV7-2 and TRBJ2-1, with D possibly matching TRBD1 (6 bases). The CDR3 length is 15 residues. V was trimmed by 5 bases and J by 3 bases, leaving 14 bases between them. Germline assignment: CDR1 SGHTA and CDR2 FQGNSA. The CDR3, as DNA: TGTGCCAGCAGCCCAAACCGGGACAACTACAATGAGCAGTTCTTC. This sequence encodes CASSPNRDNYNEQFF.

This clonotype was seen repeatedly, ten times or more. The gene calls are TRBV11-2 and TRBJ2-6; D gene ambiguous. Trimming removed 5 bases from V and 0 bases from J, with 5 bases in between. The CDR3 contains 14 residues. Germline assignment: CDR1 SGHAT and CDR2 FQNNGV. CDR3 bases: TGTGCCAGCAGCAGGCTCTCTGGGGCCAACGTCCTGACTTTC. Translation: CASSRLSGANVLTF.

This clonotype was detected only a few times. V gene TRBV5-1 combines with J gene TRBJ2-3; D tentatively fits TRBD1 or TRBD2 (5 bases each). The CDR3 contains 17 residues. The V gene lost 0 bases and the J gene lost 0 bases, with 14 bases spanning the gap. Germline V gives CDR1 SGHRS, CDR2 YFSETQ. The CDR3 nucleotides read TGCGCCAGCAGCTTGGTTCGGGGCGAAGCTAGCACAGATACGCAGTATTTT. Protein sequence: CASSLVRGEASTDTQYF. Based on the CDR3 plus reference TRBV5-1 and TRBJ2-3, the full variable domain is KAGVTQTPRYLIKTRGQQVTLSCSPISGHRSVSWYQQTPGQGLQFLFEYFSETQRNKGNFPGRFSGRQFSNSRSEMNVSTLELGDSALYLCASSLVRGEASTDTQYFGPGTRLTVL.

This chain links TRBV20-1 with TRBJ2-2; 8 bases map to TRBD1. The CDR3 runs 16 residues. V shed 2 bases, J shed 4 bases, and the junction held 9 bases outside the gene matches. Germline V gives CDR1 DFQATT, CDR2 SNEGSKA (reference sequence). CDR3 protein: CSARRIGQGITGELFF. Here the CDR3 DNA reads TGCAGTGCTAGAAGGATCGGACAGGGAATCACCGGGGAGCTGTTTTTT.

This clonotype was observed a few times. The genes are TRBV6-5 and TRBJ1-1; 10 bases line up with TRBD1. The V gene end was trimmed by 4 bases and the J gene end by 5 bases; junction bases not matched to a gene: 10. This CDR3 has 16 amino acids. CDR1 MNHEY and CDR2 SVGAGI come from the germline V gene. The CDR3: CASSFPPGTGVTEAFF. The CDR3 bases are TGTGCCAGCAGTTTCCCCCCGGGGACAGGGGTAACTGAAGCTTTCTTT.